This T cell receptor beta chain was recorded in a study of shared T cell receptors in the human thymus. In germline, CDR1 is MNHNS, CDR2 SASEGT. The CDR3 spans 13 residues. V lost 1 base and J 8 bases, leaving 11 bases between the germline ends. Clones were sequenced by immunoSEQ multiplex PCR, and TCRdb holds only the in-frame ones, with some missing. The repertoire holds 720,000 or so clones, with 70% to 90% as singletons. The sample was also reused in another study, on human thymus T cells. That study reports: All donors were healthy Finnish infants who were undergoing corrective surgery to treat congenital heart defects. Resected material from corrective heart surgery provided the thymus tissue analysed. Gene usage (both V and J) appeared biased in thymic and blood repertoires. Among unrelated individuals, related research reported thymic repertoires that overlapped highly.

The receptor's source is a girl in the first two years of life with a congenital heart defect. The sample taken for sequencing was thymocytes. The rearrangement uses TRBV6-1 and TRBJ1-2; D possibly corresponds to TRBD1 (6 bases). DNA for the CDR3: TGTGCCAGCAGTGAAGACAGGGCGGAGGGCTACACCTTC. Translated: CASSEDRAEGYTF.